The next 6 T cell receptor beta chains were all read from a single sample in a study of T cell responses to AZD1222 COVID-19 vaccine. Libraries were prepared by immunoSEQ multiplex PCR; TCRdb keeps only in-frame clonotypes and omits some of them. The sample has 150,000 to 200,000 clones, approximately 91% seen once. Sequences were derived from peripheral blood, sampled 28 days after the second AZD1222 dose. These receptors all come from an adult who received the AZD1222 COVID-19 vaccine.

This chain connects TRBV5-4 to TRBJ2-1; D may match TRBD1 or TRBD2 (6 bases each). The V gene lost 3 bases and the J gene lost 7 bases, with 14 bases spanning the gap. The CDR3 runs to 14 residues. Germline assignment: CDR1 SGHNT and CDR2 YYREEE (reference sequence). In DNA, the CDR3 is TGTGCCAGCAGCTGGGGGGCCCACGTGAATGAGCAGTTCTTC. This translates into CASSWGAHVNEQFF.

This sequence joins TRBV30 and TRBJ2-7; 7 nucleotides agree with TRBD1. Trimming removed 1 base from V and 2 bases from J; junction bases left unmatched: 5. The CDR3 totals 14 residues. Looked up from germline, CDR1 is GTSNPN and CDR2 is SVGIG (reference sequence). DNA of the CDR3: TGTGCCTGGAGTGGGAGACAGGGCGCCTACGAGCAGTACTTC. This encodes CAWSGRQGAYEQYF. Complete variable domain (other parts from reference TRBV30 and TRBJ2-7): SQTIHQWPATLVQPVGSPLSLECTVEGTSNPNLYWYRQAAGRGLQLLFYSVGIGQISSEVPQNLSASRPQDRQFILSSKKLLLSDSGFYLCAWSGRQGAYEQYFGPGTRLTVT.

To note about this clone: This same CDR3 is encoded by further DNA sequences in the sample. This rearrangement joins TRBV4-1 to TRBJ2-2; no reliable D call. V lost 0 bases, J lost 5 bases, and 4 bases lay in between. CDR1 MGHRA and CDR2 YSYEKL come from the germline V gene. The CDR3 runs 13 residues. CDR3 sequence (DNA): TGCGCCAGCAGCCAAGAGAGAACCGGGGAGCTGTTTTTT. Translated, it gives CASSQERTGELFF.

The J gene is TRBJ2-1, the V gene TRBV5-1; TRBD2 matches 10 bases. The CDR3 is made up of 15 amino acids. Looked up from germline, CDR1 is SGHRS and CDR2 is YFSETQ. Unmatched junction bases numbered 8, after V lost 6 bases and J lost 5 bases. The CDR3 bases are TGCGCCAGCACCCCCCCGGGACTAGCGAACAATGAGCAGTTCTTC. This gives the protein CASTPPGLANNEQFF. Full variable domain (rest looked up from reference TRBV5-1 and TRBJ2-1): KAGVTQTPRYLIKTRGQQVTLSCSPISGHRSVSWYQQTPGQGLQFLFEYFSETQRNKGNFPGRFSGRQFSNSRSEMNVSTLELGDSALYLCASTPPGLANNEQFFGPGTRLTVL.

The chain employs TRBV27 and TRBJ1-1; D possibly corresponds to TRBD1 (5 bases). Germline V gene lookup returns CDR1 MNHEY and CDR2 SMNVEV (reference sequence). The V and J ends lost 5 bases and 3 bases respectively, with 16 bases between them. This CDR3 is 15 amino acids long. This chain's CDR3 is CASSPLPGGDTEAFF. The CDR3 DNA sequence: TGTGCCAGCAGTCCGCTTCCTGGGGGAGACACTGAAGCTTTCTTT.

This chain joins TRBV13 and TRBJ2-3; 7 nucleotides agree with TRBD2. The V gene end was trimmed by 5 bases and the J gene end by 0 bases; junction bases not matched to a gene: 8. Germline CDR1 reads PRHDT; CDR2 reads FYEKMQ (reference sequence). The CDR3 loop spans 16 amino acids. CDR3 region: CASSPSSGLSTDTQYF. The CDR3 DNA reads TGTGCCAGCAGCCCGTCTAGCGGCCTCAGCACAGATACGCAGTATTTT.